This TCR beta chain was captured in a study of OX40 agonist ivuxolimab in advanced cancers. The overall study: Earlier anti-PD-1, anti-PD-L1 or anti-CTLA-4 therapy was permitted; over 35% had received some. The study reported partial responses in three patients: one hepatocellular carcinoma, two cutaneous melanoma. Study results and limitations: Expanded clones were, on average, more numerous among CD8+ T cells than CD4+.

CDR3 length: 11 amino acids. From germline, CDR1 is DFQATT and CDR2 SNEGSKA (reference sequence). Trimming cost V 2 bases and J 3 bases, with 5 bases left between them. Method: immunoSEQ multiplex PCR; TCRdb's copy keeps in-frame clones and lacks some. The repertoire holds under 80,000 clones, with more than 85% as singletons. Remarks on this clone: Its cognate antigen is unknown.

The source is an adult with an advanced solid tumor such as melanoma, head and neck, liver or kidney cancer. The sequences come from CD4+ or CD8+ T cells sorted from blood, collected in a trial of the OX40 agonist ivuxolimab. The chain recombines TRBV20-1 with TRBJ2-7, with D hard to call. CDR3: CSARLGYEQYF. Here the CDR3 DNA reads TGCAGTGCTAGACTAGGCTACGAGCAGTACTTC.